One sample yielded the 21 T cell receptor beta chains listed below, sequenced in a study of blood T cell repertoires in COVID-19. Clones were read by immunoSEQ multiplex PCR, and TCRdb kept only the in-frame ones, dropping some. The sample contains some 170,000 clones, 82% of which appear only once. The sequencing input was peripheral blood. These TCRs come from a woman in her 70s with acute or convalescent COVID-19.

The sample holds one count of this clone. The chain links TRBV7-8 to TRBJ2-3; D is undetermined. The V end lost 5 bases, the J end lost 6 bases, and 9 bases lay between the germline ends. Germline CDR1 is SGHVS and CDR2 is FQNEAQ. CDR3 length equals 12 residues. The CDR3 DNA is TGTGCCAGCAGCCCAACCGGGGATACGCAGTATTTT. Encoded protein: CASSPTGDTQYF. Full variable domain (remainder filled in from reference TRBV7-8 and TRBJ2-3): GAGVSQSPRYKVAKRGQDVALRCDPISGHVSLFWYQQALGQGPEFLTYFQNEAQLDKSGLPSDRFFAERPEGSVSTLKIQRTQQEDSAVYLCASSPTGDTQYFGPGTRLTVL.

The chain has TRBV10-3 and TRBJ1-5, with TRBD1 matching over 7 bases. Trimming took 3 bases from V and 0 from J; bases not matched to a gene: 8. Germline CDR1 ENHRY, CDR2 SYGVKD. The CDR3 is made up of 17 amino acids. CDR3 nucleotide sequence: TGTGCCATCAGTGATTCTGAGACAGGGCATAGCAATCAGCCCCAGCATTTT. This gives the protein CAISDSETGHSNQPQHF.

The chain recombines TRBV19 with TRBJ2-1; D is uncertain. The CDR3 extends over 13 amino acids. From germline, CDR1 is LNHDA and CDR2 SQIVND (reference sequence). V lost 0 bases to trimming and J lost 9 bases, with 9 bases between them. This chain's CDR3 is CASSIDPFGEQFF. The CDR3 coding sequence is TGTGCCAGTAGTATAGATCCCTTCGGTGAGCAGTTCTTC. Based on the CDR3 plus reference TRBV19 and TRBJ2-1, the full variable domain is DGGITQSPKYLFRKEGQNVTLSCEQNLNHDAMYWYRQDPGQGLRLIYYSQIVNDFQKGDIAEGYSVSREKKESFPLTVTSAQKNPTAFYLCASSIDPFGEQFFGPGTRLTVL.

This sequence joins TRBV7-2 and TRBJ2-7, with D perhaps matching TRBD1 (6 bases). In germline, CDR1 is SGHTA, CDR2 FQGNSA. The CDR3 loop spans 14 amino acids. V lost 5 bases and J 5 bases, leaving 16 bases between the germline ends. The CDR3 DNA reads TGTGCCAGCAGCCCGACAGGAATAGGAAACGAGCAGTACTTC. Translated: CASSPTGIGNEQYF. Full variable domain (rest looked up from reference TRBV7-2 and TRBJ2-7): GAGVSQSPSNKVTEKGKDVELRCDPISGHTALYWYRQSLGQGLEFLIYFQGNSAPDKSGLPSDRFSAERTGGSVSTLTIQRTQQEDSAVYLCASSPTGIGNEQYFGPGTRLTVT.

This clone appeared once. The rearrangement links TRBV15 to TRBJ1-4; 7 bases map to TRBD1. From germline, CDR1 is LNHNV and CDR2 YYDKDF (reference sequence). The CDR3 is made up of 16 amino acids. V trimming: 0 bases; J trimming: 3 bases; junction bases outside the gene matches: 4. The CDR3 bases are TGTGCCACCAGCAGAGAATTGGACAGGTCTAATGAAAAACTGTTTTTT. It yields the protein CATSRELDRSNEKLFF.

The chain is built from TRBV5-6 and TRBJ1-5, with 8 bases that match TRBD1. Germline V gene sequence: CDR1 SGHDT, CDR2 YYEEEE. The CDR3 runs to 18 residues. The trim removed 6 bases at V and 2 bases at J, leaving 16 bases unmatched. CDR3 amino acids: CASTPGQGARVGNQPQHF. The DNA for the CDR3 is TGTGCCAGCACTCCCGGACAGGGCGCCCGGGTGGGCAATCAGCCCCAGCATTTT.

This rearrangement joins TRBV11-3 to TRBJ1-3; D gene uncertain. The CDR3 is made up of 15 amino acids. V was clipped by 5 bases and J by 1 base, with 12 bases between them. Germline assignment: CDR1 SGHNT and CDR2 YENEEA. The CDR3 loop is CASSTSAGSGNTIYF. The CDR3 DNA follows: TGTGCCAGCAGCACCTCGGCGGGATCTGGAAACACCATATATTTT.

This clone was seen a few times. The chain is built from TRBV18 and TRBJ1-4; tentative D call: TRBD1 (6 bases). Germline CDR1 reads KGHSH; CDR2 reads LQKENI. The germline V and J ends were trimmed by 1 base and 8 bases, with 8 bases remaining between them. This CDR3 spans 13 amino acids. The CDR3 reads CASSPQGDEKLFF. In DNA, the CDR3 is TGTGCCAGCTCACCACAGGGGGACGAAAAACTGTTTTTT.

V is TRBV6-5 and J is TRBJ1-4; weak D call: TRBD1 (5 bases). This CDR3 has 15 amino acids. Germline V gene sequence: CDR1 MNHEY, CDR2 SVGAGI. V lost 2 bases, J lost 3 bases, and 10 bases lay in between. CDR3 sequence: CASSYGGSANEKLFF. DNA for the CDR3: TGTGCCAGCAGTTACGGGGGGAGTGCTAATGAAAAACTGTTTTTT.

The chain links TRBV19 to TRBJ2-1, with 8 positions matching TRBD2. V lost 5 bases to trimming and J lost 5 bases; unmatched junction nucleotides: 5. This CDR3 is built from 14 residues. Germline lookup yields CDR1 LNHDA and CDR2 SQIVND (reference sequence). CDR3 protein: CASSRLAGNNEQFF. As DNA, the CDR3 is TGTGCCAGTAGTCGCCTAGCGGGTAACAATGAGCAGTTCTTC.

The genes are TRBV2 and TRBJ2-2; TRBD2 matches 10 bases. CDR3 size: 16 residues. CDR1 is SNHLY, CDR2 FYNNEI, per germline. V lost 7 bases to trimming and J lost 5 bases; unmatched junction nucleotides: 10. CDR3 bases: TGTGCCAGCACTACCCTAGCGGGAGAAGGAACCGGGGAGCTGTTTTTT. The encoded protein is CASTTLAGEGTGELFF.

The rearrangement uses TRBV5-1 and TRBJ2-6; the D gene is possibly TRBD1 (5 bases). Trimming removed 0 bases at V and 0 bases at J, with 10 bases between. CDR1 is SGHRS and CDR2 is YFSETQ in the germline V gene. This CDR3 region has 17 residues. The CDR3 is CASSLVPQGSGANVLTF. CDR3 sequence (DNA): TGCGCCAGCAGCTTGGTACCCCAGGGCTCTGGGGCCAACGTCCTGACTTTC.

The chain recombines TRBV9 with TRBJ2-5, with D possibly being TRBD1 (6 bases). Trimming took off 3 bases at V and 2 bases at J, with 17 bases between the two ends. The CDR3 contains 16 residues. Germline-derived CDR1 and CDR2 are SGDLS and YYNGEE. CDR3 region: CASSASWGTTQETQYF. The CDR3 coding sequence is TGTGCCAGCAGCGCTTCCTGGGGGACAACTCAAGAGACCCAGTACTTC.

This clone appeared a few times. This chain uses TRBV3-1 (or the pseudogene TRBV3-2) with TRBJ1-5, with D uncertain. Trimming left V 4 bases short and J 4 bases short, with 11 bases between. Germline assignment: CDR1 LGHDT and CDR2 YNNKEL (reference sequence). This CDR3 is built from 14 residues. The CDR3 reads CASSPGRTNQPQHF. The CDR3 DNA is TGTGCCAGCAGCCCCGGACGGACTAATCAGCCCCAGCATTTT.

The chain links TRBV6-2 or TRBV6-3 to TRBJ1-2; maybe TRBD1 (6 bases). V shed 4 bases and J shed 8 bases, with 14 bases lying between them. The CDR3 loop spans 13 amino acids. Germline lookup yields CDR1 MNHEY and CDR2 SVGEGT. In DNA, the CDR3 is TGTGCCAGCAGTTCACCAGGGGTGGCCGGCTACACCTTC. Translating gives CASSSPGVAGYTF.

The V and J genes are TRBV10-3 and TRBJ1-5, with 9 bases identical to TRBD1. CDR1 and CDR2 from the germline V gene are ENHRY and SYGVKD. The junction had 5 bases not matched to a gene; V was cut back by 3 bases and J by 2 bases. The CDR3 totals 16 residues. The CDR3 nucleotides read TGTGCCATCAGTGATACAGGGGGCTTGGGCAATCAGCCCCAGCATTTT. Its protein is CAISDTGGLGNQPQHF.

In the case of this clone: In the same sample, other DNA sequences code for this CDR3. The rearrangement joins TRBV6-5 to TRBJ1-1; D call uncertain. Germline V gene sequence: CDR1 MNHEY, CDR2 SVGAGI. The CDR3 runs to 15 residues. Trimming stripped 0 bases from V and 1 base from J, with 9 bases between. The CDR3 region is CASSYSRQANTEAFF. The CDR3, as DNA: TGTGCCAGCAGTTACTCCCGGCAGGCGAACACTGAAGCTTTCTTT.

This chain joins TRBV4-1 and TRBJ1-1; possible D gene TRBD1, 5 bases. In germline, CDR1 is MGHRA, CDR2 YSYEKL. The CDR3 length is 15 residues. Trimming removed 0 bases from V and 1 base from J, with 9 bases in between. The CDR3 sequence is CASSQDRVTNTEAFF. CDR3 bases: TGCGCCAGCAGCCAAGACAGGGTTACGAACACTGAAGCTTTCTTT.

This clone was seen more than once but under ten times. The chain links TRBV5-8 to TRBJ1-1; possible D gene TRBD1, 5 bases. Germline CDR1 is SGHTS and CDR2 is YDEGEE. The CDR3 consists of 13 residues. Trimming took 5 bases from V and 2 from J, leaving 10 bases between them. The DNA of the CDR3 is TGTGCCAGCAGACGGACACAAAACACTGAAGCTTTCTTT. It encodes CASRRTQNTEAFF. Combining the CDR3 with reference TRBV5-8 and TRBJ1-1 gives the whole variable domain EAGVTQSPTHLIKTRGQQATLRCSPISGHTSVYWYQQALGLGLQFLLWYDEGEERNRGNFPPRFSGRQFPNYSSELNVNALELEDSALYLCASRRTQNTEAFFGQGTRLTVV.

This clone was seen more than once but under ten times. The V call is TRBV19, the J call TRBJ2-7; 8 bases align to TRBD2. V lost 7 bases to trimming and J lost 7 bases; unmatched junction nucleotides: 12. The CDR3 is made up of 14 amino acids. CDR1 and CDR2 (germline): LNHDA, SQIVND (reference sequence). CDR3 sequence (DNA): TGTGCCAGTAATAACGGGAGGGATTCGGGGGAGCAGTACTTC. It is translated as CASNNGRDSGEQYF.

This clone was observed once. The V call is TRBV11-2, the J call TRBJ1-1; TRBD1 agrees at 10 bases. Trimming took 4 bases from V and 5 from J; bases not matched to a gene: 7. Looked up from germline, CDR1 is SGHAT and CDR2 is FQNNGV. The CDR3 runs 15 residues. DNA of the CDR3: TGTGCCAGCAGCTCGACGACAGGGGGCTTGACTGAAGCTTTCTTT. Encoded protein: CASSSTTGGLTEAFF.